The next 9 T cell receptor beta chains were all read from a single sample in a study of graft-versus-host responses after intestinal transplantation. TCRdb's table, derived via immunoSEQ multiplex PCR, lists solely in-frame clones and lacks some. The repertoire consists of about 14,000 clones, with around 94% occurring once and the leading ten covering around 0.7%. Sample: PBMCs, taken 9 days after transplant. The receptor source for this set is a human patient who received an intestinal transplant, so some T cells may come from the graft donor.

This sequence joins TRBV6-1 and TRBJ1-3; 9 nucleotides align to TRBD1. Germline V gives CDR1 MNHNS, CDR2 SASEGT. This CDR3 comprises 16 residues. Trimming cost V 2 bases and J 0 bases; bases outside gene matches: 2. Written as DNA, the CDR3 is TGTGCCAGCAGTGAACTGGGACAGGGCTCTGGAAACACCATATATTTT. It encodes CASSELGQGSGNTIYF.

This chain joins TRBV6-5 and TRBJ2-5; D is ambiguous. TRBJ2-7 explains the end of the DNA better; the J call may be wrong. This CDR3 contains 13 residues. Germline V gives CDR1 MNHEY, CDR2 SVGAGI. The CDR3: CASRSDPRYEQYF. The CDR3 DNA reads as TGTGCCAGCAGATCCGACCCACGCTACGAGCAGTACTTC.

The gene calls are TRBV29-1 and TRBJ1-2; no clear D gene. V was trimmed by 6 bases and J by 6 bases, leaving 20 bases between them. The CDR3 has 14 amino acids. Germline V gene sequence: CDR1 SQVTM, CDR2 ANQGSEA. This chain's CDR3 is CSVPTWQDPNGYTF. DNA of the CDR3: TGCAGCGTCCCAACCTGGCAGGATCCTAATGGCTACACCTTC.

The chain recombines TRBV7-9 with TRBJ2-1; D perhaps matches TRBD2 (5 bases). CDR3 length: 14 residues. V was clipped by 0 bases and J by 10 bases, with 13 bases between them. Germline CDR1 and CDR2: SEHNR and FQNEAQ (reference sequence). The CDR3 DNA reads as TGTGCCAGCAGCTTAGCCGCGCTAGCATCGGAGCAGTTCTTC. Translating it yields CASSLAALASEQFF.

The CDR3 region is CAISVRGGPFYNEQFF. CDR3 nucleotides: TGTGCCATCAGTGTCCGAGGGGGCCCGTTTTACAATGAGCAGTTCTTC. This chain connects TRBV10-3 to TRBJ2-1, with 7 positions matching TRBD1. With V trimmed by 4 bases and J by 4 bases, 10 bases remained unmatched. The germline V gene has CDR1 ENHRY and CDR2 SYGVKD. The CDR3 runs 16 residues.

The chain links TRBV27 to TRBJ1-2; the D gene is possibly TRBD1 (5 bases). The germline V and J ends were trimmed by 2 bases and 2 bases, with 6 bases remaining between them. This CDR3 is 13 amino acids long. From germline, CDR1 is MNHEY and CDR2 SMNVEV (reference sequence). This chain's CDR3 is CASSLGDNYGYTF. The CDR3 region has the DNA TGTGCCAGCAGTTTAGGGGACAACTATGGCTACACCTTC.

The rearrangement uses TRBV5-5 and TRBJ2-7; tentative D call: TRBD1 (5 bases). The CDR3 is 14 residues long. Germline loops: CDR1 SGHKS, CDR2 YYEKEE (reference sequence). Trimming pared 4 bases from V and 2 bases from J, leaving 13 bases between. In DNA, the CDR3 is TGTGCCAGCAGCACTTCAGGGTGGGCCTACGAGCAGTACTTC. As protein: CASSTSGWAYEQYF.

The rearrangement uses TRBV5-4 and TRBJ2-7, with a possible D match to TRBD2 (5 bases). This CDR3 contains 14 residues. Trimming shortened V by 2 bases and J by 9 bases, and 18 bases separated the two germline ends. CDR1 and CDR2 from the germline V gene are SGHNT and YYREEE (reference sequence). CDR3 nucleotides: TGTGCCAGCAGCTTTTCTACTAGACCCCACGGGCAGTACTTC. Its protein is CASSFSTRPHGQYF.

The J gene is TRBJ2-5, the V gene TRBV7-9; D perhaps matches TRBD1 (6 bases). Germline assignment: CDR1 SEHNR and CDR2 FQNEAQ (reference sequence). This CDR3 comprises 16 residues. V lost 5 bases, J lost 4 bases, and 20 bases lay in between. The DNA for the CDR3 is TGTGCCAGCAGCCCCGAGCAGGGGCAGACCACAGAGACCCAGTACTTC. Residues: CASSPEQGQTTETQYF.